The clone carrying this T cell receptor beta chain showed up just once. This record belongs to a study of blood T cell repertoires in COVID-19. Turning to the study itself: Spain, Italy and the United States supplied samples that represented acute and convalescent COVID-19. Sources were T cells, B-cell-depleted T cells, or PBMCs; the material itself was cDNA or gDNA.

Clones were sequenced by immunoSEQ multiplex PCR, and TCRdb holds only the in-frame ones, with some missing. The sample contains fewer than 200,000 clones, 81% of which appear only once. The CDR3 has 16 amino acids. Trimming stripped 3 bases from V and 7 bases from J, with 18 bases between. Germline CDR1 and CDR2: KGHDR and SFDVKD. The TCR originated in a woman older than 75 with COVID-19, enrolled during active disease. Sample: peripheral blood. The J gene is TRBJ2-1, the V gene TRBV24-1; D possibly corresponds to TRBD2 (6 bases). This CDR3 is CATSDPGSGRDNEQFF. The CDR3 nucleotides are TGTGCCACCAGTGATCCGGGGAGCGGGCGTGATAATGAGCAGTTCTTC.